The rows below give T cell receptor beta chains drawn from one sample of a study of tumor and adjacent non-tumor tissue in lung cancer. TCRdb re-analysed the multiplex PCR reads in MiXCR, keeping a single row per CDR3 protein. In the table there are over 85,000 distinct CDR3 sequences, about 80% of which are singletons. The sample comprised lung tumor tissue. The receptor set was obtained from a man between 65 and 80 years old with non-small cell lung cancer. CDR3s include the opening cysteine and the closing phenylalanine or tryptophan. D genes are given only for firm matches. Size is stated for part of the rows, as once, few or many counts, or as a class when the clone is expanded.

D: -; size: few; J: TRBJ2-7; V: TRBV20-1; CDR3: CCASTVSEQYF; DNA: TGCTGTGCTAGTACAGTCTCCGAACAGTACTTC
D: -; size: -; J: TRBJ2-2; V: TRBV10-3; CDR3: CTISDSVELFF; DNA: TGTACCATCAGTGATTCGGTGGAGCTGTTTTTT
D: -; size: -; J: TRBJ2-1; V: TRBV11-3; CDR3: CASSPRGDYNVHFF; DNA: TGTGCCAGCAGCCCTAGGGGGGACTACAATGTGCATTTCTTC
D: TRBD2; size: -; J: TRBJ2-5; V: TRBV5-1; CDR3: CPSSLGLAGRWQETHYF; DNA: TGCCCCAGCAGCTTGGGGCTAGCGGGGAGGTGGCAAGAGACCCATTACTTC
D: -; size: -; J: TRBJ2-1; V: TRBV10-3; CDR3: CAIRQGTGPGKGSSYNEQFF; DNA: TGTGCCATCAGACAAGGAACAGGGCCGGGGAAGGGCAGTTCCTACAATGAGCAGTTCTTC
D: TRBD1; size: -; J: TRBJ1-2; V: TRBV29-1; CDR3: CGVPGTGNYGYTF; DNA: TGCGGCGTACCCGGGACAGGGAACTATGGTTACACCTTC
D: -; size: -; J: TRBJ1-6; V: TRBV5-1; CDR3: CASSFGTGVKNSPLHF; DNA: TGCGCCAGCAGCTTTGGAACGGGGGTTAAAAATTCACCCCTCCACTTT
D: -; size: -; J: TRBJ1-2; V: TRBV6-5; CDR3: CASTFGGARQGHTF; DNA: TGTGCCAGCACCTTCGGAGGGGCACGGCAGGGGCACACCTTC
D: -; size: -; J: TRBJ1-3; V: TRBV4-2; CDR3: CASSQPVSGNAIYF; DNA: TGTGCCAGTAGCCAACCAGTTTCTGGAAACGCCATATATTTT
D: -; size: -; J: TRBJ2-7; V: TRBV20-1; CDR3: CSDRTGGEQYF; DNA: TGCAGTGATAGAACTGGAGGGGAACAGTACTTC
D: -; size: -; J: TRBJ2-7; V: TRBV12-3/TRBV12-4; CDR3: CVSILGAFGYEQYF; DNA: TGTGTCAGCATTTTAGGGGCTTTTGGGTACGAGCAGTACTTC
D: -; size: -; J: TRBJ2-3; V: TRBV6-1; CDR3: CASSEAGTGEADTQYF; DNA: TGTGCTAGCAGTGAAGCTGGCACCGGAGAAGCAGATACGCAGTATTTT
D: -; size: few; J: TRBJ1-1; V: TRBV23-1; CDR3: CASSQGGETEAFF; DNA: TGCGCCAGCAGTCAGGGGGGTGAAACTGAAGCTTTCTTT
D: -; size: -; J: TRBJ1-2; V: TRBV4-2; CDR3: CASSQGSGTYGYTF; DNA: TGTGCCAGCAGCCAAGGATCAGGGACTTATGGCTACACCTTC
D: TRBD2; size: -; J: TRBJ2-3; V: TRBV6-6; CDR3: CASGYVVGGTDTQYF; DNA: TGTGCCAGCGGTTACGTCGTGGGAGGGACAGATACGCAGTATTTT
D: -; size: -; J: TRBJ2-3; V: TRBV10-1; CDR3: CASSGSRQAADMQYF; DNA: TGCGCCAGCAGTGGGTCGAGACAGGCCGCAGATATGCAGTATTTT
D: -; size: -; J: TRBJ2-2; V: TRBV11-2; CDR3: CTSSMVGTGELFF; DNA: TGTACCAGCAGCATGGTCGGCACCGGGGAGCTGTTTTTT
D: -; size: -; J: TRBJ1-2; V: TRBV11-1; CDR3: CVSSFRTEIYYGYTF; DNA: TGTGTCAGCAGCTTTCGGACAGAAATCTATTATGGCTACACCTTC
D: -; size: -; J: TRBJ1-1; V: TRBV5-6; CDR3: CASSAFEHTEAFF; DNA: TGTGCCAGCAGCGCCTTCGAACACACTGAAGCTTTCTTT
D: -; size: -; J: TRBJ2-3; V: TRBV6-5; CDR3: CASSLGKVGGLNTQYF; DNA: TGTGCCAGCAGTTTAGGGAAAGTGGGAGGTTTAAATACGCAGTATTTT
D: -; size: -; J: TRBJ2-2; V: TRBV29-1; CDR3: CSVDRAGELLF; DNA: TGCAGCGTTGATAGGGCCGGGGAGCTGCTTTTT
D: -; size: -; J: TRBJ2-1; V: TRBV12-3/TRBV12-4; CDR3: CASSPGGDEQFF; DNA: TGTGCCAGCAGTCCAGGGGGGGATGAGCAGTTCTTC